This T cell receptor beta chain was sequenced during a study of T cells in localized non-small cell lung cancer. On this clone itself: The antigen is not known.

Clones were sequenced by immunoSEQ multiplex PCR, and TCRdb holds only the in-frame ones, with some missing. The table lists about 77,000 clones, about 88% of them singletons. The germline V gene encodes CDR1 SGHKS and CDR2 YYEKEE (reference sequence). With 3 bases clipped from V and 5 bases from J, the junction kept 7 bases outside the gene matches. The CDR3 runs to 17 residues. Study-wide results and caveats: Higher adjacent-lung clonality was associated with shorter survival. Only one tumor region was sequenced, so heterogeneity remains possible.

The V call is TRBV5-5, the J call TRBJ2-1; the match to TRBD2 covers 14 bases. This TCR derives from a woman aged 40 to 75 with stage I squamous cell lung carcinoma. The sample in question was peripheral blood, obtained before any cancer treatment. CDR3 residues: CASSSFRLAGGNNEQFF. The DNA for the CDR3 is TGTGCCAGCAGCTCATTCCGACTAGCGGGGGGGAACAATGAGCAGTTCTTC.